Included here is one T cell receptor (beta chain) sequence, with context. This sample is drawn from a study of blood T cell repertoires in COVID-19. Study in general: Material from acute and convalescent COVID-19 was sourced from the United States, Italy and Spain. The analysed material was cDNA or gDNA that came from T cells, B-cell-depleted T cells, or PBMCs.

The authors' processing: Estimation of nucleated cell counts relied on the amplification of reference gene primers. Assay used: immunoSEQ multiplex PCR; TCRdb lists only in-frame clones, some missing. V and J calls and clone size are copied from that table; D and trimming were computed from the DNA. The sample comprises about 200,000 clones, 70% to 90% of which are singletons, and around 5.2% rests with the top ten. This CDR3 contains 16 residues. Germline CDR1 SGHRS, CDR2 YFSETQ. The germline V and J ends were trimmed by 1 base and 0 bases, with 14 bases remaining between them. The rearrangement links TRBV5-1 to TRBJ2-7, with a tentative D call TRBD1 (5 bases). The TCR originated in a woman aged 80 or over with acute or convalescent COVID-19. Sequences were obtained from peripheral blood. CDR3 in amino acids: CASSLSGGRASYEQYF. The CDR3 nucleotides read TGCGCCAGCAGCTTGTCCGGTGGCAGGGCCTCCTACGAGCAGTACTTC.